This TCR beta chain originates from a study of human T cells and chemical hapten exposure. Study summary: 2% DPC applied to a roughly 2 cm by roughly 2 cm arm area sensitized donors.

From the RACE reads, TCRdb called clonotypes with MiXCR, one entry per CDR3 protein. Here the sample spans roughly 180,000 distinct CDR3 sequences, under 25% being singletons. The CDR3 is 15 amino acids. Trimming removed 0 bases from V and 9 bases from J, with 16 bases in between. Germline lookup yields CDR1 SGDLS and CDR2 YYNGEE. Described time point: patch test 1, 2 weeks after DPC sensitization. Treatment meaning: therapeutic diphenylcyclopropenone sensitization with weekly scalp DPC. The gene calls are TRBV9 and TRBJ2-1; D possibly corresponds to TRBD2 (5 bases). Sample: whole blood, taken in connection with sensitization to the hapten diphenylcyclopropenone (DPC). This TCR came from a woman aged 45-60 years with alopecia areata. Some clones in this sample may be carry-over from other donors' samples. The CDR3 DNA sequence: TGTGCCAGCAGCGTAGGGAGTCCCCTTGGGAGTGAGCAGTTCTTC. Amino acids: CASSVGSPLGSEQFF.